This TCR beta chain was found in a study of T cell repertoires in ileal Crohn's disease. Study overall: Thiopurines (about 10) or anti-TNF agents (approximately 20) were given postoperatively to about half.

This sample's time point: inflamed ileum from the surgical specimen. Germline-derived CDR1 and CDR2 are MNHNS and SASEGT. The CDR3 loop spans 16 amino acids. Trimming stripped 2 bases from V and 0 bases from J, with 14 bases between. Of note for this clone: Its antigen is not identified.

Using immunoSEQ multiplex PCR, the repertoire was profiled, and TCRdb retains in-frame clones only, with some absent. The sample holds around 15,000 clones, 76% seen once. The study's findings and limits: All patients with clonality above 26.8% had endoscopic recurrence. Active smokers at surgery had more clonal expansions than non-smokers.

The sequenced sample consisted of ileal tissue. The chain recombines TRBV6-1 with TRBJ2-7; D gene unclear. The clonotype originates from an adult with Crohn's disease. The CDR3 reads CASSEPAAPTSYEQYF. The DNA of the CDR3 is TGTGCCAGCAGTGAACCGGCAGCCCCGACCTCCTACGAGCAGTACTTC.